The next 15 T cell receptor beta chains were all read from a single sample in a study of CD8 T cells in Susac syndrome. With random hexamers, roughly 0.45 to 1 ug RNA was reverse transcribed. TCRdb analysed the immunoSEQ multiplex PCR reads with MiXCR anew, one entry per CDR3 protein. The sample yields around 150,000 distinct CDR3 sequences, roughly 94% seen once. The sample taken for sequencing was CD8+ T cells from PBMCs. The receptor set was obtained from a human donor with Susac syndrome.

This clonotype occurred once. The CDR3 here is CASSDTWDTEAFF. The DNA for the CDR3 is TGTGCCAGCAGTGATACCTGGGACACTGAAGCTTTCTTT. The V call is TRBV25-1, the J call TRBJ1-1; D is ambiguous. The CDR3 covers 13 residues. CDR1 is MGHDK, CDR2 SYGVNS, per germline. Trimming removed 3 bases from V and 3 bases from J, with 8 bases in between. Complete variable domain (other parts from reference TRBV25-1 and TRBJ1-1): EADIYQTPRYLVIGTGKKITLECSQTMGHDKMYWYQQDPGMELHLIHYSYGVNSTEKGDLSSESTVSRIRTEHFPLTLESARPSHTSQYLCASSDTWDTEAFFGQGTRLTVV.

J is TRBJ1-5 and V is TRBV20-1; D gene unclear. V lost 0 bases, J lost 0 bases, and 15 bases lay in between. The CDR3 runs 17 residues. Germline V gene sequence: CDR1 DFQATT, CDR2 SNEGSKA (reference sequence). The CDR3 loop is CSARDQQIVSSNQPQHF. The CDR3 DNA reads as TGCAGTGCTAGAGATCAACAGATAGTATCTAGCAATCAGCCCCAGCATTTT.

This clonotype was found once. This rearrangement joins TRBV20-1 to TRBJ2-7; 12 bases agree with TRBD2. From germline, CDR1 is DFQATT and CDR2 SNEGSKA (reference sequence). The CDR3 is 14 amino acids. With V trimmed by 6 bases and J by 4 bases, 7 bases remained unmatched. CDR3 residues: CSATTLAGGYEQYF. CDR3 nucleotide sequence: TGCAGTGCAACCACTCTAGCGGGAGGGTACGAGCAGTACTTC.

The V call is TRBV27, the J call TRBJ2-7; 8 bases fit TRBD1. The CDR3 totals 14 residues. Germline CDR1 is MNHEY and CDR2 is SMNVEV (reference sequence). V was clipped by 5 bases and J by 7 bases; unmatched bases: 10. The CDR3 loop is CASSPGGWGSEQYF. Here the CDR3 DNA reads TGTGCCAGCAGTCCAGGGGGCTGGGGGTCAGAGCAGTACTTC.

This sequence joins TRBV29-1 and TRBJ1-4, with D possibly TRBD1 on 5 matching bases. V gave up 7 bases and J gave up 3 bases, with 12 bases separating them. The CDR3 loop spans 13 amino acids. Per germline, CDR1 SQVTM and CDR2 ANQGSEA. The CDR3 region is CSAPDSSNEKLFF. The DNA for the CDR3 is TGCAGCGCCCCAGACAGTTCTAATGAAAAACTGTTTTTT.

This chain uses TRBV12-3 or TRBV12-4 with TRBJ2-7; 8 bases fit TRBD2. V gave up 3 bases and J gave up 3 bases; unmatched junction bases: 10. CDR3 length: 16 amino acids. CDR3: CASSFETSENYYEQYF. In nucleotides, the CDR3 is TGTGCCAGCAGTTTCGAGACTAGCGAGAATTACTACGAGCAGTACTTC.

The chain combines TRBV21-1 with TRBJ2-1; TRBD1, the D gene given by the table, was not confirmed from the DNA. TRBV21-1 is a listed pseudogene. CDR3 length equals 14 residues. CDR3 DNA sequence: TGTGCCAGCAGGAGGGGGCGCATCCCCAATGAGCAGTTCTTC. It specifies CASRRGRIPNEQFF.

The chain has TRBV20-1 and TRBJ1-4, with 11 bases fitting TRBD1. The CDR3 has 17 residues. J gave up 6 bases and V 0 bases, and 9 bases lay outside the gene matches. CDR1 and CDR2 from the germline V gene are DFQATT and SNEGSKA (reference sequence). The DNA of the CDR3 is TGCAGTGCTAGAGATCTAGGACAGGGGGCAATCGATGAAAAACTGTTTTTT. Translated: CSARDLGQGAIDEKLFF.

The gene calls are TRBV9 and TRBJ2-3; D not resolved. CDR1 is SGDLS, CDR2 YYNGEE, per germline. The V end was cut by 3 bases, the J end by 7 bases, with 6 bases between. CDR3 length: 11 residues. The CDR3: CASSGSNTQYF. The CDR3 DNA reads TGTGCCAGCAGCGGTTCGAATACGCAGTATTTT.

The gene calls are TRBV19 and TRBJ1-1; perhaps TRBD1 as D (5 bases). Germline V gene data show CDR1 as LNHDA and CDR2 as SQIVND (reference sequence). This CDR3 region has 12 residues. V was shortened by 5 bases and J by 9 bases, with 13 bases between the two germline ends. The CDR3 here is CASSGGVVKAFF. DNA of the CDR3: TGTGCCAGTAGTGGGGGAGTGGTGAAAGCTTTCTTT.

The chain carries TRBV7-8 and TRBJ2-7; the D gene is possibly TRBD2 (6 bases). The CDR3 has 16 amino acids. CDR1 is SGHVS and CDR2 is FQNEAQ in the germline V gene. V lost 3 bases and J lost 2, with 17 bases in between. CDR3 amino acids: CASSLVAGSGTYEQYF. The CDR3 DNA sequence: TGTGCCAGCAGCTTGGTTGCGGGGTCGGGAACCTACGAGCAGTACTTC.

The chain couples TRBV5-1 to TRBJ2-1, with D possibly TRBD1 on 5 matching bases. The V and J ends lost 4 bases and 2 bases respectively, with 7 bases between them. The CDR3 is 13 amino acids. From germline, CDR1 is SGHRS and CDR2 YFSETQ. This CDR3 reads CASSQDTYNEQFF. In DNA, the CDR3 is TGCGCCAGCAGCCAGGACACCTACAATGAGCAGTTCTTC.

This clonotype has just one count. The V call is TRBV7-9, the J call TRBJ2-3; D unclear. Germline-derived CDR1 and CDR2 are SEHNR and FQNEAQ (reference sequence). CDR3 length equals 11 residues. Trimming took 8 bases from V and 3 from J, leaving 6 bases between them. In DNA, the CDR3 is TGTGCCAGCCTAGAAACAGATACGCAGTATTTT. This translates into CASLETDTQYF.

The chain combines TRBV19 with TRBJ2-3; TRBD1 aligns across 10 bases. CDR1 is LNHDA, CDR2 SQIVND, per germline (reference sequence). The CDR3 sequence is 15 residues long. With V trimmed by 5 bases and J by 6 bases, 8 bases remained unmatched. The DNA for the CDR3 is TGTGCCAGTAGTCCGGGGACAGGGGAAGGCGATACGCAGTATTTT. Amino acid sequence: CASSPGTGEGDTQYF.

This clonotype is a singleton in its sample. V usage is TRBV7-3 and J usage is TRBJ2-1, with D tentatively TRBD2 (6 bases). V was shortened by 4 bases and J by 10 bases, with 17 bases between the two germline ends. This CDR3 is 14 amino acids long. Germline-derived CDR1 and CDR2 are SGHTA and FQGTGA. The CDR3 loop is CASSSTGTPNEQFF. DNA of the CDR3: TGTGCCAGCAGCTCGACCGGGACTCCCAACGAGCAGTTCTTC.